These 23 T cell receptor beta chains were all obtained from the same sample, sequenced in a study of blood T cell repertoires in COVID-19. Data came from immunoSEQ multiplex PCR; TCRdb stores just in-frame clones and leaves some out. This table holds more than 60,000 clones, around four fifths found once. Input material: peripheral blood. These receptor sequences come from a human donor in a cohort sampled during active COVID-19.

V and J are TRBV29-1 and TRBJ2-7; 9 bases are a match to TRBD1. Germline trimming cut 8 bases from V and 2 bases from J; bases unmatched to any gene: 7. Germline CDR1 SQVTM, CDR2 ANQGSEA. The CDR3 runs 13 residues. The CDR3: CSIPGQGPYEQYF. DNA of the CDR3: TGCAGCATCCCGGGACAGGGCCCCTACGAGCAGTACTTC.

The gene calls are TRBV2 and TRBJ2-3, with TRBD2 identical over 13 bases. Germline CDR1 SNHLY, CDR2 FYNNEI. The J segment lost 7 bases and the V segment lost 4 bases, leaving 2 bases of the junction unmatched. The CDR3 is 14 residues long. The CDR3 DNA reads as TGTGCCAGCAGTGTCGGGACTAGCGGGAATACGCAGTATTTT. Its protein is CASSVGTSGNTQYF.

The chain joins TRBV24-1 to TRBJ2-3; 7 positions agree with TRBD2. Trimming at V came to 3 bases and at J to 3 bases, leaving 8 bases not matched to a gene. Germline V CDR1 and CDR2: KGHDR, SFDVKD. The CDR3 is 16 amino acids. The DNA for the CDR3 is TGTGCCACCAGTGATCGTACTAGCGCGAGGACAGATACGCAGTATTTT. This translates into CATSDRTSARTDTQYF.

V is TRBV24-1 and J is TRBJ2-2; 9 bases match TRBD1. The CDR3 covers 16 residues. Germline lookup yields CDR1 KGHDR and CDR2 SFDVKD. Losses at the gene ends were 4 bases for V and 2 bases for J; bases not matched to a gene: 4. The CDR3 nucleotides read TGTGCCACCAGTGAACCGGGACAGGGTAACACCGGGGAGCTGTTTTTT. Translating gives CATSEPGQGNTGELFF.

The chain employs TRBV7-2 and TRBJ2-2, with TRBD1 as a possible D gene (6 bases). This CDR3 has 15 residues. The germline CDR1 and CDR2 sequences are SGHTA and FQGNSA. Trimming took 3 bases from V and 2 from J, leaving 10 bases between them. CDR3 sequence reads: CASSFGRGNTGELFF. CDR3 in DNA: TGTGCCAGCAGCTTCGGCAGGGGCAACACCGGGGAGCTGTTTTTT.

J is TRBJ2-3 and V is TRBV7-2; 7 positions match TRBD2. Trimming took 4 bases from V and 3 from J; bases not matched to a gene: 4. The CDR3 runs to 14 residues. Germline V gene data show CDR1 as SGHTA and CDR2 as FQGNSA. The CDR3 sequence is CASSSGLVTDTQYF. The CDR3 region has the DNA TGTGCCAGCAGCTCTGGACTAGTAACAGATACGCAGTATTTT.

The V and J genes are TRBV7-2 and TRBJ2-5; possible D gene TRBD1, 6 bases. The germline CDR1 and CDR2 sequences are SGHTA and FQGNSA. This CDR3 comprises 17 residues. The V end was cut by 1 base, the J end by 2 bases, with 17 bases between. CDR3 in DNA: TGTGCCAGCAGCTTAGTAAGGGTCGGGACACGACAAGAGACCCAGTACTTC. It yields the protein CASSLVRVGTRQETQYF.

The chain carries TRBV5-1 and TRBJ2-7; 8 bases agree with TRBD1. The junction had 6 bases not matched to a gene; V was cut back by 4 bases and J by 3 bases. The CDR3 covers 14 residues. Germline loops: CDR1 SGHRS, CDR2 YFSETQ. CDR3 loop: CASSEDRVFYEQYF. The CDR3, as DNA: TGCGCCAGCAGCGAGGACAGGGTTTTCTACGAGCAGTACTTC.

This clone was seen more than once but under ten times. The rearrangement joins TRBV7-2 to TRBJ1-4; D may be TRBD1 (6 bases). V gave up 6 bases and J gave up 4 bases, with 15 bases separating them. The CDR3 consists of 15 residues. In germline, CDR1 is SGHTA, CDR2 FQGNSA. CDR3 residues: CASSPGGRVNEKLFF. The CDR3 DNA is TGTGCCAGCAGTCCGGGGGGCAGGGTTAATGAAAAACTGTTTTTT.

The chain combines TRBV6-6 with TRBJ2-3; tentative D call: TRBD1 (5 bases). Per germline, CDR1 MNHNY and CDR2 SVGAGI (reference sequence). The CDR3 sequence is 14 residues long. V gave up 7 bases and J gave up 0 bases, with 11 bases separating them. CDR3 in amino acids: CASKQGTSTDTQYF. For the CDR3, the DNA is TGTGCCAGCAAGCAGGGAACTAGCACAGATACGCAGTATTTT.

The count of this clone is one. The chain has TRBV28 and TRBJ1-1; TRBD1 is a possible D gene (5 bases). The V gene lost 4 bases and the J gene lost 0 bases, with 12 bases spanning the gap. Germline V gene sequence: CDR1 MDHEN, CDR2 SYDVKM. The CDR3 has 15 amino acids. The CDR3 loop reads CASSSPDSLNTEAFF. The DNA of the CDR3 is TGTGCCAGCAGTTCCCCCGACAGCCTGAACACTGAAGCTTTCTTT.

V usage is TRBV30 and J usage is TRBJ2-1; 13 bases fit TRBD2. V was pared by 2 bases and J by 9 bases, with 16 bases of the junction left unmatched. Germline values: CDR1 GTSNPN, CDR2 SVGIG (reference sequence). This CDR3 is 18 amino acids long. CDR3 sequence reads: CAWSHMSITSGGDGEQFF. The CDR3 coding sequence is TGTGCCTGGAGTCACATGTCTATCACTAGCGGGGGGGACGGTGAGCAGTTCTTC.

V usage is TRBV11-3 and J usage is TRBJ1-1; D gene unclear. Germline CDR1 and CDR2: SGHNT and YENEEA. V lost 2 bases and J 3 bases, leaving 10 bases between the germline ends. The CDR3 extends over 14 amino acids. In DNA form, the CDR3 reads TGTGCCAGCAGCTTAAATTACGGTTACACTGAAGCTTTCTTT. The encoded protein is CASSLNYGYTEAFF.

This clone has only one observation. The rearrangement uses TRBV4-2 and TRBJ2-2, with TRBD2 matching 8 bases. The CDR3 loop spans 17 amino acids. Unmatched junction bases numbered 7, after V lost 0 bases and J lost 4 bases. The V gene's germline CDR1 is LGHNA and CDR2 YNFKEQ. The CDR3 sequence: CASSQDRGGLGTGELFF. The CDR3 bases are TGTGCCAGCAGCCAAGACCGGGGGGGCCTGGGCACCGGGGAGCTGTTTTTT.

This clone was observed once. The chain links TRBV5-1 to TRBJ2-1, with 9 bases identical to TRBD2. V was pared by 0 bases and J by 7 bases, with 5 bases of the junction left unmatched. Per the germline V gene, CDR1 is SGHRS and CDR2 is YFSETQ. CDR3 length: 15 amino acids. The CDR3 bases are TGCGCCAGCAGCTTGGGGCTAGCGGGGTCTAATGAGCAGTTCTTC. This gives the protein CASSLGLAGSNEQFF.

The chain combines TRBV6-5 with TRBJ1-2; unclear D gene. The germline V gene has CDR1 MNHEY and CDR2 SVGAGI. The CDR3 contains 14 residues. V dropped 2 bases and J dropped 4 bases, with 11 bases sitting between them. DNA for the CDR3: TGTGCCAGCAGTTACGGATACGGAGTCTATGGCTACACCTTC. It translates to CASSYGYGVYGYTF.

The chain has TRBV6-5 and TRBJ1-5; no clear D. The CDR3 consists of 13 residues. Germline CDR1 and CDR2: MNHEY and SVGAGI. V was clipped by 6 bases and J by 8 bases, with 14 bases between them. CDR3 loop: CASSRVVFKPQHF. The DNA for the CDR3 is TGTGCCAGCAGCCGTGTCGTTTTTAAGCCCCAGCATTTT.

The sample holds a few counts of this clone. V is TRBV2 and J is TRBJ2-5; weak D call: TRBD2 (7 bases). CDR1 and CDR2 (germline): SNHLY, FYNNEI. The CDR3 runs 14 residues. The ends were cut back, 4 bases at V and 9 bases at J, with 18 bases in the middle. The CDR3 DNA reads TGTGCCAGCAGTGCGGCGGGGGCCTCGGGGGCCCAGTACTTC. Translating it yields CASSAAGASGAQYF.

The chain carries TRBV9 and TRBJ1-1; maybe TRBD1 (5 bases). V was cut by 0 bases and J by 0 bases, with 9 bases left in between. The CDR3 covers 15 residues. Germline V CDR1 and CDR2: SGDLS, YYNGEE. CDR3: CASSVGRTMNTEAFF. CDR3 in DNA: TGTGCCAGCAGCGTAGGTAGGACAATGAACACTGAAGCTTTCTTT.

The CDR3 region has the DNA TGCGCCAGCAGCTTGACAGGGGTACGTTCACCCCTCCACTTT. It encodes CASSLTGVRSPLHF. The gene calls are TRBV5-1 and TRBJ1-6; 7 bases are shared with TRBD1. V lost 1 base to trimming and J lost 9 bases; unmatched junction nucleotides: 4. This CDR3 spans 14 amino acids. The V gene's germline CDR1 is SGHRS and CDR2 YFSETQ.

The chain employs TRBV19 and TRBJ1-2; D may be TRBD1 (5 bases). The CDR3 is 15 residues long. Germline V lookup: CDR1 LNHDA, CDR2 SQIVND (reference sequence). V was clipped by 1 base and J by 5 bases, with 14 bases between them. The CDR3: CASSIGIREPYGYTF. The CDR3 DNA sequence: TGTGCCAGTAGTATAGGAATCAGGGAACCATATGGCTACACCTTC.

The rearrangement joins TRBV3-1 (or the pseudogene TRBV3-2) to TRBJ2-5; 8 nucleotides line up with TRBD2. The germline V gene encodes CDR1 LGHDT and CDR2 YNNKEL (reference sequence). This CDR3 has 16 residues. Losses at the gene ends were 1 base for V and 4 bases for J; bases not matched to a gene: 8. CDR3 sequence: CASSQGGIAGRETQYF. The DNA for the CDR3 is TGTGCCAGCAGCCAAGGAGGGATAGCGGGGAGAGAGACCCAGTACTTC.

The chain couples TRBV6-5 to TRBJ2-3; tentative D call: TRBD2 (6 bases). The CDR3 consists of 15 residues. CDR1 is MNHEY, CDR2 SVGAGI, per germline. The V and J ends lost 5 bases and 0 bases respectively, with 12 bases between them. In DNA, the CDR3 is TGTGCCAGCAGTCCCCGTGGGGGGAGCACAGATACGCAGTATTTT. Its protein is CASSPRGGSTDTQYF.